Listed below are T cell receptor beta chains from one sample, sequenced in a study of cytomegalovirus exposure and HLA in healthy donors. TCRdb's copy holds only in-frame clones and misses some; the assay was immunoSEQ multiplex PCR. Of some 67,000 clones in the sample, around 75% were seen once. The specimen was PBMCs. All receptors come from a man aged 60 to 69 in good health and CMV-seropositive. Each CDR3 is given with its conserved first and last residue. Each record gives: D gene, J gene, V gene, clone size, CDR3 protein, CDR3 DNA. A D gene is named only where the DNA matches it firmly. The listing skips clone size in some rows; elsewhere it reads once, few, many or a size class.

NA TRBJ1-2 TRBV5-6 NA CASSPGYGYTF TGTGCCAGCAGCCCGGGTTATGGCTACACCTTC
NA TRBJ2-6 TRBV7-8 once CASSLKQGGGPGANVLTF TGTGCCAGCAGCTTAAAACAGGGCGGTGGCCCTGGGGCCAACGTCCTGACTTTC
NA TRBJ1-1 TRBV7-2 NA CASSLAATFYRGTEAFF TGTGCCAGCAGCTTAGCGGCGACATTCTATCGGGGCACTGAAGCTTTCTTT
TRBD1 TRBJ2-7 TRBV6-1 few CASTRGQSTYEQYF TGTGCCAGCACCAGGGGGCAGTCAACCTACGAGCAGTACTTC
TRBD1 TRBJ1-2 TRBV13 NA CASSRSPDRAAGYTF TGTGCCAGCAGCCGGTCACCCGACAGGGCGGCTGGCTACACCTTC
NA TRBJ2-3 TRBV11-1 NA CASSLEASTDTQYF TGTGCCAGCAGCTTAGAAGCCAGCACAGATACGCAGTATTTT
TRBD1 TRBJ1-1 TRBV29-1 NA CSAWTGNTEAFF TGCAGCGCTTGGACAGGGAACACTGAAGCTTTCTTT
TRBD1 TRBJ1-5 TRBV29-1 NA CSVLDRGHNQPQHF TGCAGCGTCCTAGACAGGGGCCACAATCAGCCCCAGCATTTT
TRBD2 TRBJ2-5 TRBV10-3 NA CAISEWGTSGDQETQYF TGTGCCATCAGTGAGTGGGGGACTAGCGGGGATCAAGAGACCCAGTACTTC
NA TRBJ1-1 TRBV2 NA CASNGRGEEAFF TGTGCCAGCAATGGGCGGGGCGAAGAAGCTTTCTTT
TRBD2 TRBJ2-7 TRBV6-5 few CASSQGGVYEQYF TGTGCCAGCAGCCAGGGAGGGGTTTACGAGCAGTACTTC
TRBD1 TRBJ2-7 TRBV9 NA CASSVAGTGRRYEQYF TGTGCCAGCAGCGTAGCCGGGACAGGGAGAAGGTACGAGCAGTACTTC
TRBD1 TRBJ2-7 TRBV11-2 NA CASSLMDRTKNEQYF TGTGCCAGCAGCTTAATGGACAGGACCAAAAACGAGCAGTACTTC
NA TRBJ2-5 TRBV19 NA CASRQVRGDRSYQETQYF TGTGCCAGTAGACAGGTACGCGGGGACAGATCGTACCAAGAGACCCAGTACTTC
TRBD1 TRBJ2-7 TRBV6-1 NA CASSEGTGGFYEQYF TGTGCCAGCAGTGAAGGGACAGGGGGATTCTACGAGCAGTACTTC
NA TRBJ1-6 TRBV4-1 few CASSQEVSSYNSPLHF TGCGCCAGCAGCCAAGAGGTGAGCTCCTATAATTCACCCCTCCACTTT
NA TRBJ1-5 TRBV18 NA CASSPTRGGASNQPQHF TGTGCCAGCTCACCAACAAGGGGAGGGGCGAGCAATCAGCCCCAGCATTTT
TRBD1 TRBJ2-7 TRBV5-1 NA CASSLEPLGTGSYEQYF TGCGCCAGCAGCTTGGAACCCCTCGGGACAGGGTCCTACGAGCAGTACTTC
NA TRBJ1-2 TRBV29-1 few CSVLRQAPANYGYTF TGCAGCGTGCTTCGACAGGCCCCCGCTAACTATGGCTACACCTTC
TRBD2 TRBJ2-3 TRBV10-2 NA CASSSPQTSLGTDTQYF TGCGCCAGCAGTTCCCCCCAGACTAGCCTAGGCACAGATACGCAGTATTTT
NA TRBJ1-2 TRBV27 few CASSTRRQLYGYTF TGTGCCAGCAGTACCCGGAGACAGCTCTATGGCTACACCTTC
NA TRBJ1-1 TRBV27 NA CASSLLGQSNTEAFF TGTGCCAGCAGTCTCCTCGGACAGTCGAACACTGAAGCTTTCTTT
NA TRBJ2-3 TRBV18 NA CASSPTSTDTQYF TGTGCCAGCTCACCCACTAGCACAGATACGCAGTATTTT
TRBD1 TRBJ1-2 TRBV7-9 NA CASSLAGQDRSGYTF TGTGCCAGCAGCTTAGCGGGACAGGACAGATCGGGCTACACCTTC
TRBD1 TRBJ2-1 TRBV10-3 NA CAISDSRQGSIYNEQFF TGTGCCATCAGTGATTCTCGACAGGGGTCTATCTACAATGAGCAGTTCTTC
NA TRBJ1-1 TRBV29-1 NA CSVLGGFNTEAFF TGCAGCGTTCTAGGGGGATTTAACACTGAAGCTTTCTTT
NA TRBJ1-1 TRBV5-1 NA CASSLGQGQARAFF TGCGCCAGCAGCTTGGGGCAGGGGCAAGCCCGAGCTTTCTTT
NA TRBJ2-1 TRBV10-1 NA CASSPQRNEQFF TGCGCCAGCAGTCCCCAGCGGAATGAGCAGTTCTTC
NA TRBJ1-2 TRBV29-1 NA CSVFGANYGYTF TGCAGCGTTTTCGGGGCTAACTATGGCTACACCTTC
NA TRBJ2-3 TRBV6-5 NA CASRKGYSTDTQYF TGTGCCAGCAGGAAGGGGTATAGCACAGATACGCAGTATTTT
TRBD2 TRBJ2-1 TRBV7-6 NA CASSLDRGGRNNEQFF TGTGCCAGCAGCTTAGATCGGGGCGGGAGGAACAATGAGCAGTTCTTC
TRBD1 TRBJ2-5 TRBV6-5 NA CASSSEQGGETQYF TGTGCCAGCAGTTCGGAACAGGGGGGTGAGACCCAGTACTTC
NA TRBJ2-7 TRBV11-2 NA CASSLGGGPEQYF TGTGCCAGCAGCTTAGGAGGGGGACCCGAGCAGTACTTC
TRBD2 TRBJ2-5 TRBV5-1 NA CASSLGPAGIQETQYF TGCGCCAGCAGCTTGGGTCCAGCGGGGATACAAGAGACCCAGTACTTC
TRBD2 TRBJ2-7 TRBV29-1 once CSVGLAENEQYF TGCAGCGTTGGACTAGCGGAGAACGAGCAGTACTTC
TRBD2 TRBJ2-7 TRBV2 NA CASSIYLAGGPGEQYF TGTGCCAGCAGTATCTATCTAGCGGGAGGGCCTGGGGAGCAGTACTTC
NA TRBJ1-2 TRBV6-1 once CASTSERSNYGYTF TGTGCCAGCACATCGGAAAGGAGTAACTATGGCTACACCTTC
TRBD1 TRBJ1-1 TRBV6-1 NA CASRSAGGTEAFF TGTGCCAGCAGATCCGCAGGGGGCACTGAAGCTTTCTTT
NA TRBJ2-2 TRBV6-1 NA CASSEVQVPNTGELFF TGTGCCAGCAGTGAAGTGCAGGTCCCGAACACCGGGGAGCTGTTTTTT
NA TRBJ1-2 TRBV20-1 NA CRGGANYGYTF TGCAGGGGAGGGGCTAACTATGGCTACACCTTC
TRBD1 TRBJ1-2 TRBV6-1 NA CASSLNRGQGYGYTF TGTGCCAGCAGCCTTAACAGGGGGCAGGGCTATGGCTACACCTTC
TRBD1 TRBJ2-1 TRBV19 NA CASSTRQGMLVNEQFF TGTGCCAGTAGTACGAGACAGGGGATGTTGGTCAATGAGCAGTTCTTC
NA TRBJ2-1 TRBV5-8 NA CASTPAGLPGQFF TGTGCCAGCACCCCCGCTGGGCTCCCAGGGCAGTTCTTC
TRBD2 TRBJ2-2 TRBV5-1 NA CASSLVASGSGGELFF TGCGCCAGCAGCTTGGTGGCTAGCGGGAGTGGCGGGGAGCTGTTTTTT
TRBD2 TRBJ2-1 TRBV5-4 NA CASSTSGRAYNEQFF TGTGCCAGCAGCACTAGCGGGAGGGCTTACAATGAGCAGTTCTTC
NA TRBJ1-1 TRBV6-1 NA CASRGSLNTEAFF TGTGCCAGCCGGGGGAGTTTGAACACTGAAGCTTTCTTT
NA TRBJ2-4 TRBV7-9 NA CASSPTSRATRAKNIQYF TGTGCCAGCAGCCCAACCAGCAGGGCGACTCGAGCCAAAAACATTCAGTACTTC
NA TRBJ1-1 TRBV19 NA CASSISPMNTEAFF TGTGCCAGTAGTATTAGTCCGATGAACACTGAAGCTTTCTTT
NA TRBJ2-3 TRBV5-5 NA CASSLSPTSTDTQYF TGTGCCAGCAGCTTGTCTCCTACCAGCACAGATACGCAGTATTTT